These 9 T cell receptor beta chains were sequenced from one sample in a study of blood T cell repertoires in COVID-19. Some clones are missing from TCRdb's copy, which holds only in-frame ones; the method was immunoSEQ multiplex PCR. The sample lists 200,000 to 300,000 clones, approximately 80% seen once, with about 27% in the top ten. Input material: peripheral blood. These receptors originate from a man aged 40-50 years with acute or convalescent COVID-19.

This sequence joins TRBV5-5 and TRBJ1-2, with 8 bases lining up with TRBD1. The CDR3 loop spans 15 amino acids. CDR1 is SGHKS and CDR2 is YYEKEE in the germline V gene (reference sequence). V dropped 3 bases and J dropped 6; count of bases not matched to a gene: 10. CDR3 residues: CASSSRDRLRDGYTF. CDR3 DNA sequence: TGTGCCAGCAGCTCCCGGGACAGGCTTAGGGATGGCTACACCTTC.

V gene TRBV18 combines with J gene TRBJ1-5, with D tentatively TRBD1 (5 bases). The CDR3 extends over 13 amino acids. The germline V and J ends were trimmed by 5 bases and 6 bases, with 11 bases remaining between them. Germline lookup yields CDR1 KGHSH and CDR2 LQKENI. The DNA of the CDR3 is TGTGCCAGCTCAGGGGCAGACGGTCAGCCCCAGCATTTT. Amino acid sequence: CASSGADGQPQHF.

CDR3 coding DNA: TGTGCCAGCAGCCGTCCAAGACAGGGGTTTCTTGGGGCCAACGTCCTGACTTTC. Protein: CASSRPRQGFLGANVLTF. The chain couples TRBV5-8 to TRBJ2-6; 8 bases fit TRBD1. Germline V gives CDR1 SGHTS, CDR2 YDEGEE. The CDR3 is 18 amino acids. With V trimmed by 4 bases and J by 3 bases, 12 bases remained unmatched.

V is TRBV7-9 and J is TRBJ1-2; the D is unclear. V gave up 1 base and J gave up 8 bases, with 11 bases separating them. The CDR3 loop spans 13 amino acids. The germline CDR1 and CDR2 sequences are SEHNR and FQNEAQ (reference sequence). The CDR3: CASSLETLEGYTF. Here the CDR3 DNA reads TGTGCCAGCAGCTTAGAAACCCTTGAGGGCTACACCTTC.

This chain links TRBV7-2 with TRBJ2-5; 7 bases are a match to TRBD2. The CDR3 extends over 14 amino acids. The germline V gene has CDR1 SGHTA and CDR2 FQGNSA. J was trimmed by 2 bases and V by 7 bases; bases with no gene match: 7. In DNA, the CDR3 is TGTGCCAGCACCTCGGGACTAACACAAGAGACCCAGTACTTC. It is translated as CASTSGLTQETQYF. Full variable domain (remainder filled in from reference TRBV7-2 and TRBJ2-5): GAGVSQSPSNKVTEKGKDVELRCDPISGHTALYWYRQSLGQGLEFLIYFQGNSAPDKSGLPSDRFSAERTGGSVSTLTIQRTQQEDSAVYLCASTSGLTQETQYFGPGTRLLVL.

V is TRBV6-5 and J is TRBJ1-2; TRBD1 matches 8 bases. CDR3 size: 15 residues. Trimming at V came to 6 bases and at J to 0 bases, leaving 6 bases not matched to a gene. Germline V gene data show CDR1 as MNHEY and CDR2 as SVGAGI. CDR3 DNA: TGTGCCAGCAGCTTGGGACAGGCCGCTAACTATGGCTACACCTTC. It encodes CASSLGQAANYGYTF.

The sample holds a few counts of this clone. The rearrangement links TRBV9 to TRBJ1-2; TRBD1 matches 8 bases. The junction had 2 bases not matched to a gene; V was cut back by 2 bases and J by 2 bases. Germline V gene lookup returns CDR1 SGDLS and CDR2 YYNGEE. The CDR3 loop spans 14 amino acids. The DNA for the CDR3 is TGTGCCAGCAGCGTCGGACAGGGAAACTATGGCTACACCTTC. This translates into CASSVGQGNYGYTF.

The chain joins TRBV15 to TRBJ2-2, with 7 positions matching TRBD2. This CDR3 has 18 amino acids. J was trimmed by 4 bases and V by 0 bases; bases with no gene match: 11. The germline V gene has CDR1 LNHNV and CDR2 YYDKDF (reference sequence). For the CDR3, the DNA is TGTGCCACCAGCAGAGATCTGTCTGGCGGGAGTGGCACCGGGGAGCTGTTTTTT. Protein sequence: CATSRDLSGGSGTGELFF. Full variable domain (missing parts from reference TRBV15 and TRBJ2-2): DAMVIQNPRYQVTQFGKPVTLSCSQTLNHNVMYWYQQKSSQAPKLLFHYYDKDFNNEADTPDNFQSRRPNTSFCFLDIRSPGLGDTAMYLCATSRDLSGGSGTGELFFGEGSRLTVL.

The rearrangement links TRBV29-1 to TRBJ2-2, with D perhaps matching TRBD2 (6 bases). Germline loops: CDR1 SQVTM, CDR2 ANQGSEA. V lost 4 bases to trimming and J lost 0 bases, with 6 bases between them. CDR3 size: 13 residues. The CDR3 coding sequence is TGCAGCGTTGGCGGGGCGAACACCGGGGAGCTGTTTTTT. It is translated as CSVGGANTGELFF.